The sequence of this T cell receptor (beta chain) was determined in a study of CD8+CD57+ T cells in acquired aplastic anemia (dated by TCRdb to the late 2010s). For the study in its entirety: On average, sorted CD4+ and CD8+ cells yielded 3 to 4 ug of extracted DNA, with a range of roughly 0.18 to 30 ug. CD8+CD57+ expansion was defined as a frequency above the mean frequency observed in healthy subjects.

Results and caveats for the whole study, not just this receptor: No significant difference in CD8+ Simpson's diversity was found between patients and healthy controls (P=0.060). Although 25 to 30 CD8+ CDR3 sequences were shared by patients and controls, these sequences appeared highly expressed in patients and within the immunodominant clones of patients.

Flow cytometry had shown CD8+CD57+ cell expansion in the patients selected for sequencing. Every patient had a diagnosis of severe acquired aplastic anemia based on International Study of Aplastic Anemia and Agranulocytosis and Camitta criteria. Patients had received no therapy at the time of blood sampling. TCR repertoires of sorted CD4+ and CD8+ blood T cells from severe aplastic anemia patients and healthy subjects were deep-sequenced in the study. Patients were enrolled under clinicaltrials.gov protocols 00001620, 01623167, 00001397, 00071045, 00081523 and 00961064 in the USA. Ficoll-Paque density gradient centrifugation was used to isolate peripheral blood mononuclear cells. Before DNA was extracted, CD4+ and CD8+ T cells were sorted using either FACS or magnetic beads. TCR beta VDJ combination and CDR3 sequence profiling used genomic DNA as the template. TCR repertoire sequencing was run on an Illumina HiSeq 2000. Per the authors' processing: Repertoires were assessed using TRBV/TRBJ rearrangement plots, CDR3 size and DJ length profiles, and Simpson's diversity index. The immunodominant clone was defined as the most abundant DNA sequence in deep sequencing data. CDR3 amino acid sequences were checked for sharing across subjects and were also compared against the VDJdb database and published repertoires. The public reads were run again by TCRdb, first through fastp at Q25 and then through MiXCR, and only productive beta chains were kept. Entries are consolidated by CDR3 protein sequence, retaining the most common genes and DNA. It is TCRdb's table, rather than the study itself, that gives the V and J calls and clone size. This sample lists 150,000 or so distinct CDR3 sequences; around 52% were detected once. The ten largest clones add up to more than 30% of the sample.

Trimmed from V: 0 bases; trimmed from J: 8 bases; junction bases lacking a gene match: 7. According to the germline V gene, CDR1 reads SGHDN and CDR2 reads FVKESK. From the cysteine up to the phenylalanine, the CDR3 has a length of 16 residues. This entry keeps only the CDR3 DNA: 48 bases, framed from base 1. As to this clonotype: It lacks a known antigen. Base-call qualities are not available, and no considerably larger clone is one nucleotide away.

The sample comprised sorted CD4+, CD8+, or CD8+CD57+ T cells (not recorded which) from PBMCs. This TCR came from a human donor with aplastic anemia. The chain is assembled from TRBV14 and TRBJ2-1, with TRBD1 identical over 10 junction bases. The DNA sequence follows: TGTGCCAGCAGCCAAGAGAGACAGGGGGCTTGGGATGAGCAGTTCTTC. It codes for CASSQERQGAWDEQFF.